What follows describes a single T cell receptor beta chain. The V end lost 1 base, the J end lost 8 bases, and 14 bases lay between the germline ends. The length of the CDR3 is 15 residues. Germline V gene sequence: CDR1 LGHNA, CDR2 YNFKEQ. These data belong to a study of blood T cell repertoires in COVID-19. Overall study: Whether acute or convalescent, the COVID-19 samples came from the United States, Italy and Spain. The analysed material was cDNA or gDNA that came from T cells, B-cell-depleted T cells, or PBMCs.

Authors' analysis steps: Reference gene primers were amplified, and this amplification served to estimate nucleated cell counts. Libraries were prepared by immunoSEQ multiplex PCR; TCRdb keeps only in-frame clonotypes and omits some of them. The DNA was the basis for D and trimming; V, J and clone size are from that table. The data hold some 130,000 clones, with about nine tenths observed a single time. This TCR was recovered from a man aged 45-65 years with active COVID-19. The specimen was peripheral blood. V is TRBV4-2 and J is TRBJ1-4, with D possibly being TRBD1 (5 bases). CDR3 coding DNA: TGTGCCAGCAGCCAAGTAGACAGAGTTGAGGAAAAACTGTTTTTT. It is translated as CASSQVDRVEEKLFF.